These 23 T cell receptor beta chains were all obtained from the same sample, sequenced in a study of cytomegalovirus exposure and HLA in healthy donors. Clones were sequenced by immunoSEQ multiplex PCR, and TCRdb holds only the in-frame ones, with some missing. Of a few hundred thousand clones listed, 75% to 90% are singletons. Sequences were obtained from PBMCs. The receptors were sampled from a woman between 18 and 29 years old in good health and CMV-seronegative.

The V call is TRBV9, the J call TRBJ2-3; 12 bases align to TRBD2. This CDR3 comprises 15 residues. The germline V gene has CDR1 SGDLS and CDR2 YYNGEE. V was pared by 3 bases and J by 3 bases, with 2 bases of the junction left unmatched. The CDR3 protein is CASSAGTSGTDTQYF. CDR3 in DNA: TGTGCCAGCAGCGCCGGGACTAGCGGGACAGATACGCAGTATTTT.

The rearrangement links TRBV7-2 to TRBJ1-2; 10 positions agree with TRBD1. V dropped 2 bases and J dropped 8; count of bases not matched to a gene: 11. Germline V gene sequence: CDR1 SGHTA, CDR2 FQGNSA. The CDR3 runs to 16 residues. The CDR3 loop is CASSLHAPGTGDGYTF. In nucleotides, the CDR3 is TGTGCCAGCAGCTTACACGCCCCTGGGACAGGGGACGGCTACACCTTC.

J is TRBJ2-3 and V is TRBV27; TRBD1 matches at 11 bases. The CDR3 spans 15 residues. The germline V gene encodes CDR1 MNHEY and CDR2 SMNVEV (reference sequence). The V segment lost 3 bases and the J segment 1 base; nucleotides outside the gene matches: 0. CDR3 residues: CASSLGQGGTDTQYF. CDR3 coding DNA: TGTGCCAGCAGTTTGGGACAGGGGGGCACAGATACGCAGTATTTT.

The CDR3 here is CASSWWGGEQYF. Written as DNA, the CDR3 is TGTGCCAGCAGTTGGTGGGGAGGCGAGCAGTACTTC. The chain combines TRBV2 with TRBJ2-7; D might be TRBD2 (6 bases). The CDR3 is 12 amino acids. Trimming removed 5 bases from V and 6 bases from J, with 11 bases in between. The germline V gene encodes CDR1 SNHLY and CDR2 FYNNEI.

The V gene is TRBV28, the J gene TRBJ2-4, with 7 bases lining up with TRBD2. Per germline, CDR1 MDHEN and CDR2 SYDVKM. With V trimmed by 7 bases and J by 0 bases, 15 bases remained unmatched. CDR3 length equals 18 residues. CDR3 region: CASTEAGVRSRAKNIQYF. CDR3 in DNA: TGTGCCAGCACGGAGGCGGGAGTTCGGTCACGAGCCAAAAACATTCAGTACTTC.

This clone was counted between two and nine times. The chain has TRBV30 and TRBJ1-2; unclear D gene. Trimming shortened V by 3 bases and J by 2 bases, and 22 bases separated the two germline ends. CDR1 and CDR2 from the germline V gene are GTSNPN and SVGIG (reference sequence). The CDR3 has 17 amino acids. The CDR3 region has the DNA TGTGCCTGGAGCCCGCTGGGCAGCACTTCATACAACTATGGCTACACCTTC. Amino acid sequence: CAWSPLGSTSYNYGYTF.

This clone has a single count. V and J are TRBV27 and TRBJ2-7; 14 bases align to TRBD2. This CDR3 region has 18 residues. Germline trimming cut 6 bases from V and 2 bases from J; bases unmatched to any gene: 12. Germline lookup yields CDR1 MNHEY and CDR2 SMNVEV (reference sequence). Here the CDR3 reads CASRGQGLAGVQPYEQYF. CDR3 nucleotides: TGTGCCAGCAGGGGGCAGGGACTAGCGGGAGTACAACCCTACGAGCAGTACTTC.

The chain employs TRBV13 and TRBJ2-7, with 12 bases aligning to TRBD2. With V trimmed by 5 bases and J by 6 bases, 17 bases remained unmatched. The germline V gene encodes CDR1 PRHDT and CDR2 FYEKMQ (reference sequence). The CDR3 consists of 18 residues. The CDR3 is CASSIGQPGLAGPSEQYF. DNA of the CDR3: TGTGCCAGCAGCATTGGACAGCCCGGACTAGCGGGACCCTCCGAGCAGTACTTC.

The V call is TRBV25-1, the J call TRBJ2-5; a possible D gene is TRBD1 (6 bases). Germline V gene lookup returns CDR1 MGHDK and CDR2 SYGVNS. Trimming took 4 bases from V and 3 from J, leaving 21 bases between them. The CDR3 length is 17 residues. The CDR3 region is CASSASPGAGVEETQYF. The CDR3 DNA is TGTGCCAGCAGTGCCAGCCCAGGGGCAGGGGTCGAAGAGACCCAGTACTTC.

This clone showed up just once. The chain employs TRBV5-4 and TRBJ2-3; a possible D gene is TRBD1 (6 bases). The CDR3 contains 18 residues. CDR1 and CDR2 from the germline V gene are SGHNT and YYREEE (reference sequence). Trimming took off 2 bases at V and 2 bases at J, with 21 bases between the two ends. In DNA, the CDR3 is TGTGCCAGCAGCTTCGGCCCGCTTCAGGGGATGGCCACAGATACGCAGTATTTT. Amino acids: CASSFGPLQGMATDTQYF.

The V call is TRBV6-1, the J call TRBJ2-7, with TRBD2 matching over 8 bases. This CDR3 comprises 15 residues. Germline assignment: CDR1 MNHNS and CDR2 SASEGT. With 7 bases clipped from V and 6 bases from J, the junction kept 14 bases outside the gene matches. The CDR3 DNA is TGTGCCAGCACCCCAACGGGGGGGGACTGGGCCGAGCAGTACTTC. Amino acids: CASTPTGGDWAEQYF.

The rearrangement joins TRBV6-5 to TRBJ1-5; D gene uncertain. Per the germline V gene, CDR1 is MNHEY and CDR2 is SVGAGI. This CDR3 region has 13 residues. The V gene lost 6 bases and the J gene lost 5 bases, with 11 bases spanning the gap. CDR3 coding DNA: TGTGCCAGCAGGAGAAGGAGGGATCAGCCCCAGCATTTT. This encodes CASRRRRDQPQHF.

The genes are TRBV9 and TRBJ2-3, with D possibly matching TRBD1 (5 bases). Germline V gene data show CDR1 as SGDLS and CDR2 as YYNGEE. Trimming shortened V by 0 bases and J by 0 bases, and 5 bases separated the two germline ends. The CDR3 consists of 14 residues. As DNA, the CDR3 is TGTGCCAGCAGCGTAGAGGGGAGCACAGATACGCAGTATTTT. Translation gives CASSVEGSTDTQYF.

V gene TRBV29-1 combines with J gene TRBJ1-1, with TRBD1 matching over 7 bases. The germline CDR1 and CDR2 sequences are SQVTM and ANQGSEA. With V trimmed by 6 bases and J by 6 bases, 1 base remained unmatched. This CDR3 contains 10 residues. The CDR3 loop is CSVGTAEAFF. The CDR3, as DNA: TGCAGCGTCGGGACAGCTGAAGCTTTCTTT.

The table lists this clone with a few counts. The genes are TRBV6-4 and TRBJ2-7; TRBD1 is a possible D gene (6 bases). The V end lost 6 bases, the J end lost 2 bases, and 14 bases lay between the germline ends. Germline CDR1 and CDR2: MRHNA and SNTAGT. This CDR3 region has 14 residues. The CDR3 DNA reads TGTGCCAGCAGGTCGGGCCAGGGGACCTACGAGCAGTACTTC. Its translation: CASRSGQGTYEQYF.

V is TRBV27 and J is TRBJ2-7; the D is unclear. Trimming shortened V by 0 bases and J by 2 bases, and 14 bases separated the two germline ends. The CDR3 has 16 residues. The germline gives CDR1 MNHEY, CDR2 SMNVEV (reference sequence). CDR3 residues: CASSLSAFSAAYEQYF. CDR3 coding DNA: TGTGCCAGCAGTTTATCGGCCTTCAGCGCCGCCTACGAGCAGTACTTC.

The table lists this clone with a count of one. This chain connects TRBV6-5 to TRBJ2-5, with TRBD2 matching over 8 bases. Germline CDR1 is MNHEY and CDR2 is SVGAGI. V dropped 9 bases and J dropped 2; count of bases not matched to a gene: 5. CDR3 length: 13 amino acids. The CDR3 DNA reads TGTGCCAGGGACACTAGCGGACAAGAGACCCAGTACTTC. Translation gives CARDTSGQETQYF.

Here the CDR3 reads CASSQSLVGGSYGYTF. For the CDR3, the DNA is TGCGCCAGCAGCCAATCCTTAGTAGGGGGTAGTTATGGCTACACCTTC. The V call is TRBV4-1, the J call TRBJ1-2; D is perhaps TRBD1 (6 bases). The V gene's germline CDR1 is MGHRA and CDR2 YSYEKL. V lost 2 bases to trimming and J lost 5 bases, with 18 bases between them. CDR3 size: 16 residues.

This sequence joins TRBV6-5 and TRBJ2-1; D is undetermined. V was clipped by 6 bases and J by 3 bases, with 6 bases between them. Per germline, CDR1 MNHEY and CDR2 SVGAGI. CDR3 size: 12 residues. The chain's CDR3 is CASRSIYNEQFF. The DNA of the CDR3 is TGTGCCAGCAGGAGCATCTACAATGAGCAGTTCTTC.

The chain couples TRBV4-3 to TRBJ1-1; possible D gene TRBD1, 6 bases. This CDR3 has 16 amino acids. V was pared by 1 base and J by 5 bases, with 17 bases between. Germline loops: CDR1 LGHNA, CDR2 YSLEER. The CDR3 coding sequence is TGCGCCAGCAGCCAAGTAAAAAGGGGGGGGAGGACTGAAGCTTTCTTT. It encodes CASSQVKRGGRTEAFF.

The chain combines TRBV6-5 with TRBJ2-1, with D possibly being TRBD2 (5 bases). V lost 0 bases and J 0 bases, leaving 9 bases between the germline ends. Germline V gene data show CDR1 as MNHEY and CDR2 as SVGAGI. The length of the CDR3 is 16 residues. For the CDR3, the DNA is TGTGCCAGCAGTTACTCCAGGACTGGCTCCTACAATGAGCAGTTCTTC. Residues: CASSYSRTGSYNEQFF.

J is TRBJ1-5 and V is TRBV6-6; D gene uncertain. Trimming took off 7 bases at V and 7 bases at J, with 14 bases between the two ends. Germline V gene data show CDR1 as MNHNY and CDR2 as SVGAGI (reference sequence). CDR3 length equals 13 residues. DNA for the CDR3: TGTGCCAGCAATGGAGGCAGTTTACAGCCCCAGCATTTT. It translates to CASNGGSLQPQHF.

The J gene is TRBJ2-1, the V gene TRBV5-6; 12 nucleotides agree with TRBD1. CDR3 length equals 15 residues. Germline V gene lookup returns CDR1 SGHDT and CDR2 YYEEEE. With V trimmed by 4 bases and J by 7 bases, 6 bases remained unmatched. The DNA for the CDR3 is TGTGCCAGCAGCACCTGGGACAGGGGGCGGAATGAGCAGTTCTTC. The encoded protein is CASSTWDRGRNEQFF.